This TCR beta chain was profiled in a study of vaccination and CD4 T cells after COVID-19 (dated by TCRdb to the early 2020s). Background on the whole study: Convalescent patients had a positive SARS-CoV-2 result on nasal swab PCR, and of these patients, nine had mild disease and one had severe disease. The convalescent cohort included six males and four females, with two Hispanic individuals, seven Caucasians, two Asians and one multiracial person. Each participant got two doses of either the Pfizer-BioNTech BNT162b2 vaccine (n=8) or the Moderna mRNA-1273 vaccine (n=2). Post-COVID blood samples from convalescent patients were collected a median of approximately 100 days after diagnosis, with a range of roughly 30 to 170 days. Post-vaccine blood samples were obtained a median of about 72 days after the second vaccine dose, with a range of roughly 14 to 241 days. Culture stimuli were overlapping spike peptide pools from SARS-CoV-2 and from the common cold coronaviruses HCoV-NL63, HCoV-OC43 and HCoV-229E. As controls, cultures received a CEFX viral epitope pool (the positive control), an HIV-1 Nef peptide pool (the negative control), or no peptide at all. In more than eight COVID-19 convalescent patients and a handful of infection-naive healthy vaccine recipients, researchers compared the spike-specific CD4+ TCR repertoire from before mRNA vaccination with the repertoire from after. General findings and caveats noted by the study authors: Among the post-vaccine SARS-CoV-2-reactive clones in convalescent patients, a median about 86% showed up only after vaccination, which suggests vaccine-specific priming. Although the median number of SARS-CoV-2-reactive clonotypes went up from roughly 20 after infection to 38 after vaccination, the increase was not significant. Relatively few convalescent patients were included in the study, and early timepoints after natural infection were not analyzed. Of the vaccine-specific clones in convalescent patients, 304 of 307, or nearly all, reacted only to SARS-CoV-2 spike and did not cross-react with common cold coronaviruses.

From the cysteine up to the phenylalanine, the CDR3 has a length of 14 residues. Only the CDR3 region is kept as DNA, spanning 42 bases read in frame from base 1. CDR1 LGHNT and CDR2 FRNRAP are derived from the germline V gene. The trim is 2 bases for V and 4 bases for J, with a gap of 11 bases between the germline ends. The treatment or condition label for this specimen denotes: roughly 11-day PBMC culture with coronavirus spike peptide pools or control peptides (ViraFEST assay). The ViraFEST assay was used in the study, in which antigen-specific T cells were expanded with peptide pools and expanded clonotypes were subsequently identified by TCR sequencing. Positive SARS-CoV-2 PCR tests in the convalescent patients dated from March to December 2020, before Alpha, Beta and Delta variants emerged in the United States. Each well held under 2.5 million PBMCs cultured in IMDM containing roughly 5% human AB serum and approximately 9.8 IU/ml IL-2, with about 9.1 ug/ml peptide pools added. Half of the culture medium was replaced with fresh IL-2-containing medium on days 3 and 7. Once the cells had been in culture for around ten days, the EasySep CD4+ T cell isolation kit was used to isolate CD4+ T cells by negative selection. Ficoll-Paque Plus gradient centrifugation was used to isolate PBMCs from whole blood, and the isolated PBMCs were then either used fresh or cryopreserved at -140C. Culture conditions were generally each tested in triplicate wells.

About this clonotype: Its target antigen remains unknown. Qualities for individual bases were not recorded, and no much larger clone is one base off.

The library was generated by PCR. DNA from cultured CD4+ T cells underwent TCR sequencing with the Oncomine TCR Beta short-read assay at the Johns Hopkins FTIC core. The QIAamp micro DNA kit was used to extract genomic DNA from the cultured CD4+ T cells. The Oncomine TCR Beta libraries from cultured CD4+ T cells were pooled using unique dual indexes and then sequenced on an Illumina iSeq 100. As for the authors' bioinformatics: Non-productive sequences were removed, and CDR3s not starting with C, not ending with F or W, or shorter than 7 amino acids were discarded. The MANAFEST web application identified antigen-specific clonotypes by comparing peptide-stimulated wells against reference wells and other culture wells. To be called positive, a clone needed an FDR below 0.05, an odds ratio above 5, and a productive frequency above 0.1% in at least two of three replicate wells. Clonotypes that were significantly expanded in both SARS-CoV-2 spike wells and at least one common cold coronavirus spike condition were defined as cross-reactive. CDR3 homology was assessed with Levenshtein distances (stringdist) and unrooted phylogenetic trees (ape) in R version 3.6.1. TCRdb took the public reads, trimmed them with fastp at Q25, ran MiXCR for clone calling and kept in-frame beta chains. Identical CDR3 protein sequences are pooled into one entry, listed with their most common genes and DNA. In this record, the V and J calls reflect TCRdb's handling and not the investigators' own analysis. A total of roughly 11,000 distinct CDR3 sequences appear in this sample, 44% of them only once. 36% of the sample is taken by the ten largest.

The chain employs TRBV12-5 and TRBJ1-2; the D gene is possibly TRBD1, with 5 bases matching. The receptor was derived from a human donor who had recovered from COVID-19. The material sequenced was CD4+ T cells from blood, cultured in vitro. This receptor has the CDR3 CASGLITGTYGYTF. The DNA is as follows: TGTGCTAGTGGTTTGATAACCGGGACCTATGGCTACACCTTC.